Reported below is one T cell receptor beta chain. Its cognate antigen has yet to be identified. No base quality values were provided; no much bigger clone lies one nucleotide off. V is pared back by 6 bases and J by 6 bases, with 11 bases lying between the germline termini. The CDR3 measures 13 amino acids from cysteine to phenylalanine. Of the read, only the CDR3 DNA is kept; its 39 bases are in frame from base 1. This entry is derived from a study of blood T cell repertoires in COVID-19 (dated by TCRdb to the early 2020s). About the study as a whole: Samples from collaborators originated in the United States, Italy and Spain and spanned both the acute and convalescent phases of COVID-19. The repertoires were released in a freely available public database meant as a resource for research on the immune response to SARS-CoV-2. Samples were obtained from the ongoing ImmuneRACE study (first 160 participants) and from over 1,000 subjects provided by 6 global collaborators. The material from the prospective study consisted of cDNA or gDNA derived from T cells, B-cell-depleted T cells, or PBMCs. A de-identified subject ID, COVID-19 status, age in years and sex were almost always included in the sample metadata. Subjects who had been exposed to COVID-19, were actively infected with it, or had recovered from it provided the deeply sampled blood TCRbeta repertoires that made up the dataset. Where available, HLA class I and class II types were obtained from metadata supplied by the sample provider rather than from assay-based typing.

Whole blood was collected in K2EDTA tubes by collaborating institutions according to the institutions' own protocols. For TCRbeta analysis, collaborators shipped samples in one of three forms: frozen whole blood, isolated PBMCs, or DNA extracted from either of those sample types. The immunoSEQ Assay, a bias-controlled multiplex PCR, was used to amplify TCRbeta CDR3 regions from genomic DNA. In the original analysis: The number of nucleated cells in each sample was estimated from the amplification of reference gene primers within the assay. Sequence reads were collapsed and filtered to measure the absolute abundance of every unique TCRbeta CDR3 rearrangement. For each sample, productive Simpson clonality was calculated as the square root of Simpson's diversity index across productive rearrangements. TCRdb mirrors the immuneACCESS table, restricted to in-frame sequences. Some clones are absent from its copies; in checked studies, under half trace to an unresolved V gene, and the reason for the others is unknown. D and trimming were read from the DNA, whereas the V and J calls and clone size are those reported in that table. A total of over 120,000 clones appear in this sample, just under 90% of them only once. The top ten constitute 8% to 9% of the sample.

What the study reported, not specific to this receptor: How much clinical and demographic metadata was included differed by source and by participant, and the metadata was provided uncurated.

The source is a woman aged 50 to 60 with active or convalescent COVID-19. The rearranged segments are TRBV12-3 or TRBV12-4 and TRBJ2-2; the D gene remains uncertain. The sample consisted of peripheral blood. CDR3 loop: CASSAIRSGELFF. The sequenced DNA is TGTGCCAGCAGCGCCATTCGGTCCGGGGAGCTGTTTTTT.